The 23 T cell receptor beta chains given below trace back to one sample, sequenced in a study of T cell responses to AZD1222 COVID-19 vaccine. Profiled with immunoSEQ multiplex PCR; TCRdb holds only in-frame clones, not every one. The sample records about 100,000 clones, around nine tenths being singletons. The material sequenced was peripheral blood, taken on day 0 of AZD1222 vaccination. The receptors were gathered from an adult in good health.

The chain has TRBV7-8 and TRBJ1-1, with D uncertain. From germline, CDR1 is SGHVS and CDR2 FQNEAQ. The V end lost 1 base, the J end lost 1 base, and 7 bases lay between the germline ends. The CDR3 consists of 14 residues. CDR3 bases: TGTGCCAGCAGCTTAGTACAGAGGAACACTGAAGCTTTCTTT. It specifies CASSLVQRNTEAFF.

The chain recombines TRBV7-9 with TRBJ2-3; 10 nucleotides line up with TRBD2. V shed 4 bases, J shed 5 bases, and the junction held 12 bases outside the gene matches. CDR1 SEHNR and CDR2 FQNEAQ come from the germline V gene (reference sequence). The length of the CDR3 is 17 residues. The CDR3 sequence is CASSSRLSGGAGDTQYF. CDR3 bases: TGTGCCAGCAGCTCGCGTCTGAGCGGGGGGGCCGGAGATACGCAGTATTTT. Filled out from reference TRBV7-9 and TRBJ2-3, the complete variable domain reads DTGVSQNPRHKITKRGQNVTFRCDPISEHNRLYWYRQTLGQGPEFLTYFQNEAQLEKSRLLSDRFSAERPKGSFSTLEIQRTEQGDSAMYLCASSSRLSGGAGDTQYFGPGTRLTVL.

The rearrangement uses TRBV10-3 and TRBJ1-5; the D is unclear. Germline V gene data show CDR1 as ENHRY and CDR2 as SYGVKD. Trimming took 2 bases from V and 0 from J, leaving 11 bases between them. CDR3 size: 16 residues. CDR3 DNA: TGTGCCATCAGTGAGATCGGGCCGTCTAGCAATCAGCCCCAGCATTTT. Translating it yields CAISEIGPSSNQPQHF.

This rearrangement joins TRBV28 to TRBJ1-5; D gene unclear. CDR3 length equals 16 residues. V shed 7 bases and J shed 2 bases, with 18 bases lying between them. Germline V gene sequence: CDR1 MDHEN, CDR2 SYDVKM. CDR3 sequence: CASTFHGRGGNQPQHF. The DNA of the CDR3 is TGTGCCAGCACTTTTCACGGGAGAGGAGGCAATCAGCCCCAGCATTTT.

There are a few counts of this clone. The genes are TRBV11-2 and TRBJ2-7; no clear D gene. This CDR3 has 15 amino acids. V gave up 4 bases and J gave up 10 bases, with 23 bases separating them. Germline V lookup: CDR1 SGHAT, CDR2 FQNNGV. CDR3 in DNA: TGTGCCAGCAGCTCCCATCCCACCCGGGCCTTCAGACAGTACTTC. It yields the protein CASSSHPTRAFRQYF.

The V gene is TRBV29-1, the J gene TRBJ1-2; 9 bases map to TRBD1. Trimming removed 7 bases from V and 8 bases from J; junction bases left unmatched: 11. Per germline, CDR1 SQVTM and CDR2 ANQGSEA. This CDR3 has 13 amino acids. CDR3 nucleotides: TGCAGCGCAGGACATTCCGGACAGGGGGGCTACACCTTC. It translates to CSAGHSGQGGYTF.

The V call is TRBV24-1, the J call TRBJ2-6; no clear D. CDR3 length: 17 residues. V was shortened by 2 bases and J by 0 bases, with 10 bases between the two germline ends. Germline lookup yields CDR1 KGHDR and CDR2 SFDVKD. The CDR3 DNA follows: TGTGCCACCAGTGATTCTCACAGTAGCTCTGGGGCCAACGTCCTGACTTTC. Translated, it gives CATSDSHSSSGANVLTF.

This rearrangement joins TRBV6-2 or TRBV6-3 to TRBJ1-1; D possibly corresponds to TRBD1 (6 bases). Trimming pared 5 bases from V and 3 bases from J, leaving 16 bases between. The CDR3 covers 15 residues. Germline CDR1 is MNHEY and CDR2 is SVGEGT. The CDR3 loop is CASSATGPPYTEAFF. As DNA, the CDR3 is TGTGCCAGCAGTGCAACAGGGCCCCCGTACACTGAAGCTTTCTTT.

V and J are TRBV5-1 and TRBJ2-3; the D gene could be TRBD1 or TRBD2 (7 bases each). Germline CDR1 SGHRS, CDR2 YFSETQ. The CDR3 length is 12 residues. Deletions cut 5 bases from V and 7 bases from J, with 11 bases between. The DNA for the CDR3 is TGCGCCAGCAGGACAGGGACTAATACGCAGTATTTT. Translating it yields CASRTGTNTQYF.

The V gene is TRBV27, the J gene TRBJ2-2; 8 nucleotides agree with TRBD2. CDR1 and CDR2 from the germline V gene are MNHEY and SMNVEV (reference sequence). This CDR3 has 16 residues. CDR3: CATRMAGGGNTGELFF. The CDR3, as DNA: TGTGCTACGCGTATGGCGGGGGGCGGAAACACCGGGGAGCTGTTTTTT.

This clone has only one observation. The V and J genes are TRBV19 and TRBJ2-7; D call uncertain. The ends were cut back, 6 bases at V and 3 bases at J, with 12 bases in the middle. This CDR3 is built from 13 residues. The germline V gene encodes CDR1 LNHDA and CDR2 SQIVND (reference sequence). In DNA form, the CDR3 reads TGTGCCAGTAGCCCCAACCAGGTCTACGAGCAGTACTTC. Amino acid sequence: CASSPNQVYEQYF.

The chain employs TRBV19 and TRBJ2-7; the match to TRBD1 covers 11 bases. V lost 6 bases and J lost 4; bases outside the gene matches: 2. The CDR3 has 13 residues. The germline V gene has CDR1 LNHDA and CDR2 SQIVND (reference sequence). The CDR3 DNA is TGTGCCAGTAGGGACAGGGGGCGGTACGAGCAGTACTTC. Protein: CASRDRGRYEQYF.

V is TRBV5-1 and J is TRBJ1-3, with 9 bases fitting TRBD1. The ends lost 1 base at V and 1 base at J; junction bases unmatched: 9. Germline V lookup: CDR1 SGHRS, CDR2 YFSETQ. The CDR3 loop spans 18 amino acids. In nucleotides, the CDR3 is TGCGCCAGCAGCTTGTCGGGACAGGGCTCAAGTTCTGGAAACACCATATATTTT. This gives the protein CASSLSGQGSSSGNTIYF.

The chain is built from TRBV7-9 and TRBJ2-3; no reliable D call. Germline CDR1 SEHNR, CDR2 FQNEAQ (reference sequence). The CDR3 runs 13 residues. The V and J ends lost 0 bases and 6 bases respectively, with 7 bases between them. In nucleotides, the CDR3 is TGTGCCAGCAGCTTAGCTGGGGTCGATACGCAGTATTTT. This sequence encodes CASSLAGVDTQYF.

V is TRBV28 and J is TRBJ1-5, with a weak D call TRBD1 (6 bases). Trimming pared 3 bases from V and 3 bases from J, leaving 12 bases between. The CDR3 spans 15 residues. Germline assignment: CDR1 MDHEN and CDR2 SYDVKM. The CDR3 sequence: CASSFPGVLNQPQHF. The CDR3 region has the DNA TGTGCCAGCAGTTTCCCAGGGGTCCTCAATCAGCCCCAGCATTTT.

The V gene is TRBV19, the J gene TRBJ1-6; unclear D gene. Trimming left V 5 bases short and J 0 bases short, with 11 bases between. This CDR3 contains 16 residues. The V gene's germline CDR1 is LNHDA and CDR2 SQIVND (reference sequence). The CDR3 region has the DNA TGTGCCAGTAGTCCATCAAGTAGCTCCTATAATTCACCCCTCCACTTT. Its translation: CASSPSSSSYNSPLHF.

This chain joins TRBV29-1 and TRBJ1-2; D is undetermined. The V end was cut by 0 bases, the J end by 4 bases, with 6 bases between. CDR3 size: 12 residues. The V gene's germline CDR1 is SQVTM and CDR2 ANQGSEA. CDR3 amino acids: CSVEEQPYGYTF. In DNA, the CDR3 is TGCAGCGTTGAAGAACAGCCCTATGGCTACACCTTC.

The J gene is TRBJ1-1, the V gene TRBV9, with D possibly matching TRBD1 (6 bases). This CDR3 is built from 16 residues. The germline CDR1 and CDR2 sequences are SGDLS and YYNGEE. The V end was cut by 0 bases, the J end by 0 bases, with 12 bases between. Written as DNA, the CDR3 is TGTGCCAGCAGCGTAGGTGGGACAAACCTGAACACTGAAGCTTTCTTT. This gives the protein CASSVGGTNLNTEAFF.

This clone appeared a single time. CDR3 loop: CASTRGGNNEQFF. The CDR3, as DNA: TGCGCCAGCACCAGGGGCGGAAACAATGAGCAGTTCTTC. The chain combines TRBV5-1 with TRBJ2-1; perhaps TRBD1 as D (6 bases). Trimming cost V 6 bases and J 5 bases, with 12 bases left between them. The CDR3 is 13 amino acids. Germline lookup yields CDR1 SGHRS and CDR2 YFSETQ.

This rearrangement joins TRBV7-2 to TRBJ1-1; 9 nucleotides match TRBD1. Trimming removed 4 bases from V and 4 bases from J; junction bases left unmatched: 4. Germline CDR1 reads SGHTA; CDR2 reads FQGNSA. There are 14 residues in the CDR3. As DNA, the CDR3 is TGTGCCAGCAGCTCCGACAGGGGGGGCACTGAAGCTTTCTTT. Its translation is CASSSDRGGTEAFF. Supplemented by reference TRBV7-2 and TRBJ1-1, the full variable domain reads GAGVSQSPSNKVTEKGKDVELRCDPISGHTALYWYRQSLGQGLEFLIYFQGNSAPDKSGLPSDRFSAERTGGSVSTLTIQRTQQEDSAVYLCASSSDRGGTEAFFGQGTRLTVV.

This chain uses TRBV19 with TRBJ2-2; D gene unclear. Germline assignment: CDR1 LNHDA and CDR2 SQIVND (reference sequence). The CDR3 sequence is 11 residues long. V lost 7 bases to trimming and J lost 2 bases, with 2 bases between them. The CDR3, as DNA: TGTGCCAGTACTAACACCGGGGAGCTGTTTTTT. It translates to CASTNTGELFF.

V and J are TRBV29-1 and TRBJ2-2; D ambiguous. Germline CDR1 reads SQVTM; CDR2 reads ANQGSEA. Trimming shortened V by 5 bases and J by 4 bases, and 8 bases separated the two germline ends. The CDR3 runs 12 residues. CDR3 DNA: TGCAGCGTTAGGTCCGGCACCGGGGAGCTGTTTTTT. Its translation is CSVRSGTGELFF.

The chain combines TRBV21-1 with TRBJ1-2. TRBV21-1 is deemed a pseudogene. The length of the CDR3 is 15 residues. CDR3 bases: TGTGCCAGCGTACCCGTGAGGGTGGGAGACTATGGCTACACCTTC. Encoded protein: CASVPVRVGDYGYTF.